Presented here are 9 T cell receptor beta chains from one specimen sequenced in a study of identical twins. TCRdb reanalysed the 5' RACE reads using MiXCR and keeps one entry per CDR3 protein. The repertoire holds hundreds of thousands of distinct CDR3 sequences, with under 9% as singletons. This sample also belongs to another study, concerning yellow fever vaccine responses in identical twins.

Specimen: PBMCs. Source of these receptors: a woman aged 18-29 years in good health.

This clonotype was seen more than once but under ten times. The rearrangement uses TRBV14 and TRBJ1-1; tentatively, D is TRBD1 (6 bases). Germline V gives CDR1 SGHDN, CDR2 FVKESK. The CDR3 is 14 residues long. V lost 8 bases and J 1 base, leaving 14 bases between the germline ends. The CDR3 region is CASQGLTGNTEAFF. CDR3 bases: TGTGCCAGCCAGGGGCTTACTGGGAACACTGAAGCTTTCTTT.

This chain connects TRBV25-1 to TRBJ2-7; D gene unclear. The CDR3 is 16 residues long. Germline V gene sequence: CDR1 MGHDK, CDR2 SYGVNS. V lost 0 bases and J 2 bases, leaving 14 bases between the germline ends. CDR3 residues: CASSEYSTAHPYEQYF. CDR3 nucleotide sequence: TGTGCCAGCAGTGAATATAGCACGGCTCATCCCTACGAGCAGTACTTC.

This sequence joins TRBV2 and TRBJ2-7, with 10 bases fitting TRBD1. Germline V gives CDR1 SNHLY, CDR2 FYNNEI. There are 16 residues in the CDR3. J lost 1 base, V lost 3 bases, and 6 bases had no gene match. This CDR3 reads CASSDGGQGVSYEQYF. The CDR3 DNA follows: TGTGCCAGCAGTGATGGTGGACAGGGGGTGTCCTACGAGCAGTACTTC.

The sample holds many counts of this clonotype. The chain recombines TRBV2 with TRBJ2-1; the D gene could be TRBD1 or TRBD2 (6 bases each). Looked up from germline, CDR1 is SNHLY and CDR2 is FYNNEI. The CDR3 length is 18 residues. V lost 1 base and J 3 bases, leaving 19 bases between the germline ends. The CDR3 protein is CASSEEGGWLANYNEQFF. The CDR3 DNA follows: TGTGCCAGCAGTGAAGAAGGGGGTTGGCTAGCGAACTACAATGAGCAGTTCTTC. Variable domain in full (rest from reference TRBV2 and TRBJ2-1): EPEVTQTPSHQVTQMGQEVILRCVPISNHLYFYWYRQILGQKVEFLVSFYNNEISEKSEIFDDQFSVERPDGSNFTLKIRSTKLEDSAMYFCASSEEGGWLANYNEQFFGPGTRLTVL.

J is TRBJ2-5 and V is TRBV11-3; D may be TRBD2 (6 bases). Looked up from germline, CDR1 is SGHNT and CDR2 is YENEEA. There are 14 residues in the CDR3. Deletions cut 4 bases from V and 6 bases from J, with 15 bases between. The CDR3, as DNA: TGTGCCAGCAGCTCCAGGGACTTCCCCAAGACCCAGTACTTC. This sequence encodes CASSSRDFPKTQYF.

This clonotype was seen ten or more times. V and J are TRBV5-1 and TRBJ2-1; D ambiguous. Per germline, CDR1 SGHRS and CDR2 YFSETQ. Trimming cost V 2 bases and J 2 bases, with 5 bases left between them. The CDR3 runs to 13 residues. This chain's CDR3 is CASSLTPYNEQFF. CDR3 in DNA: TGCGCCAGCAGCTTAACGCCCTACAATGAGCAGTTCTTC.

The chain has TRBV19 and TRBJ1-5, with 7 nucleotides matching TRBD1. The length of the CDR3 is 15 residues. CDR1 is LNHDA, CDR2 SQIVND, per germline (reference sequence). V was clipped by 6 bases and J by 0 bases; unmatched bases: 5. CDR3 region: CASRSGQVSNQPQHF. The CDR3 bases are TGTGCCAGTAGATCAGGACAGGTTAGCAATCAGCCCCAGCATTTT.

V usage is TRBV11-2 and J usage is TRBJ2-2; possibly TRBD1 or TRBD2 for D (5 bases each). V was trimmed by 6 bases and J by 0 bases, leaving 11 bases between them. CDR3 length: 15 residues. Germline V lookup: CDR1 SGHAT, CDR2 FQNNGV. The chain's CDR3 is CASRDGATNTGELFF. CDR3 bases: TGTGCCAGCAGGGACGGGGCAACGAACACCGGGGAGCTGTTTTTT.

The chain couples TRBV7-9 to TRBJ2-3; D gene uncertain. Looked up from germline, CDR1 is SEHNR and CDR2 is FQNEAQ (reference sequence). V was trimmed by 1 base and J by 4 bases, leaving 6 bases between them. The CDR3 is 13 amino acids. The CDR3 nucleotides read TGTGCCAGCAGCTTAGAGGCGGCAGATACGCAGTATTTT. It codes for CASSLEAADTQYF.